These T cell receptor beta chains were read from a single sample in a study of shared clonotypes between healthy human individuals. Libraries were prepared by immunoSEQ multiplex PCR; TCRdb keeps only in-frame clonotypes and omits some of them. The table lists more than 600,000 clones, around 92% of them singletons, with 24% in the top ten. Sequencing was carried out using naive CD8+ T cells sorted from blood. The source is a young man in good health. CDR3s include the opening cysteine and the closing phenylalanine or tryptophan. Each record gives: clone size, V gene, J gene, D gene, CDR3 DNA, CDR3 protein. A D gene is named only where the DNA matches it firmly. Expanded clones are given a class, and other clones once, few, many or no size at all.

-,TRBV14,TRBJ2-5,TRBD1,TGTGCCAGCAGCCAAGGGACAGGTCCACAAGAGACCCAGTACTTC,CASSQGTGPQETQYF
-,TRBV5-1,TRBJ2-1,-,TGCGCCAGCAGCCGAGTGGGCAATGAGCAGTTCTTC,CASSRVGNEQFF
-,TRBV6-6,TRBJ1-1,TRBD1,TGTGCCAGCACACAGGGGAGGACGACTGAAGCTTTCTTT,CASTQGRTTEAFF
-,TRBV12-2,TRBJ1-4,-,TGTGCAAGTCGCTTAGCGGACAGGGTTTATGAAAAACTGTTTTTT,CASRLADRVYEKLFF
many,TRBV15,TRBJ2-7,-,TGTGCCACCAGCAGAGAACTCTCCTACGAGCAGTACTTC,CATSRELSYEQYF
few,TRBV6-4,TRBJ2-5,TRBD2,TGTGCCAGCAGTTCGGGAGGAGGGCCGAGTGGGGAGACCCAGTACTTC,CASSSGGGPSGETQYF
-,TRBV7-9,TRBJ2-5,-,TGTGCCAGCAGCTCGGCGGAGCGGTTCCAAGAGACCCAGTACTTC,CASSSAERFQETQYF
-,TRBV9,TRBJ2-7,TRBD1,TGTGCCAGCAGCCCTCGGGACAGGGGATACGAGCAGTACTTC,CASSPRDRGYEQYF
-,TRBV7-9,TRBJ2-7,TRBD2,TGTGCCAGCAGCTCGCGGGAGACCTACGAGCAGTACTTC,CASSSRETYEQYF
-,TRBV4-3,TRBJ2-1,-,TGCGCCAGCAGCCTCCATCGGACAGACTACAATGAGCAGTTCTTC,CASSLHRTDYNEQFF
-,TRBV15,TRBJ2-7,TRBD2,TGTGCCACCAGCTCAAGCGGGAGTGTCAACGAGCAGTACTTC,CATSSSGSVNEQYF
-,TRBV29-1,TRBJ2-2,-,TGCAGCGTTTTAAACGTTAATGCCGCGAACACCGGGGAGCTGTTTTTT,CSVLNVNAANTGELFF
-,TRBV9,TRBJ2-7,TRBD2,TGTGCCAGCAGCGCTAGTAGCGGGAGTCACGACGAGCAGTACTTC,CASSASSGSHDEQYF
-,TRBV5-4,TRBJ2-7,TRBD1,TGTGCCAGCAGCTGGGACAGGGACATCGAGCAGTACTTC,CASSWDRDIEQYF
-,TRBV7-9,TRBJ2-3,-,TGTGCCAGCAGCTTAATAGCGACTAGCACAGATACGCAGTATTTT,CASSLIATSTDTQYF
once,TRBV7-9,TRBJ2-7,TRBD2,TGTGCCAGCAGCTCCCTTATAGCGGGAGTGGGGGACGAGCAGTACTTC,CASSSLIAGVGDEQYF
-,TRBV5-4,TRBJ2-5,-,TGTGCCAGCGGCGAAGAGGGAAAGCGAGAGACCCAGTACTTC,CASGEEGKRETQYF
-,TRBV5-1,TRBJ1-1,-,TGCGCCAGCAGCTTGGCTCAGAGCATGAACACTGAAGCTTTCTTT,CASSLAQSMNTEAFF
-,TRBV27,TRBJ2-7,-,TGTGCCAGCAGTTGGACTAGGGGGTACGAGCAGTACTTC,CASSWTRGYEQYF
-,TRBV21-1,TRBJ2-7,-,TGTGCCAGCAACTCCCCGGGGGGCTACGAGCAGTACTTC,CASNSPGGYEQYF
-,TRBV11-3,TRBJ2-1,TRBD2,TGTGCCAGCAGCCCCCCGACTAGCGGGATAGGCAATGAGCAGTTCTTC,CASSPPTSGIGNEQFF
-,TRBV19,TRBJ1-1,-,TGTGCCAGTAGTAGAGCGGATGGGACTGAAGCTTTCTTT,CASSRADGTEAFF
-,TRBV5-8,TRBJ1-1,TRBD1,TGTGCCAGCAGCTTGGTCGACACAGGGGTTGAAGCTTTCTTT,CASSLVDTGVEAFF
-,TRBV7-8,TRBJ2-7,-,TGTGCCAGCAGCTTAGCCCTCATTACGAGAGGCGAGCAGTACTTC,CASSLALITRGEQYF
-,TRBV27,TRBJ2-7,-,TGTGCCAGCAGTTCCTCATCAGCGGCCGAGCAGTACTTC,CASSSSSAAEQYF
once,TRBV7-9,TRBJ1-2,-,TGTGCCAGCACCCAGGGGCAGATTAACTATGGCTACACCTTC,CASTQGQINYGYTF
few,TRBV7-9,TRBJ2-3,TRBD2,TGTGCCGGTCAATGGACTAGCGATACCGGAGATACGCAGTATTTT,CAGQWTSDTGDTQYF
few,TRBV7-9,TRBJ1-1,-,TGTGCCAGCAGCTTAGTAGGGTCAGATACAAACCGGGTCACTGAAGCTTTCTTT,CASSLVGSDTNRVTEAFF